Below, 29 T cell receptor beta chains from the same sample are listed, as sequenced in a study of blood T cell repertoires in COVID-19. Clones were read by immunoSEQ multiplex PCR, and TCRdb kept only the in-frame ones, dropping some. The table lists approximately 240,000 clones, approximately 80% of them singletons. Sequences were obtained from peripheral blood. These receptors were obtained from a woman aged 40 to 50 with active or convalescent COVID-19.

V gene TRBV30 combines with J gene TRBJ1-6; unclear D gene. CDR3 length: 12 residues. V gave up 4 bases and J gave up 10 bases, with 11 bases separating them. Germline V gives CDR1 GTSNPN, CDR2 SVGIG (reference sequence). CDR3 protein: CAWKPPGSPLHF. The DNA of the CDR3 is TGTGCCTGGAAACCCCCGGGGTCACCCCTCCACTTT. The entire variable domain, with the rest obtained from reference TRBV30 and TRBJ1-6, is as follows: SQTIHQWPATLVQPVGSPLSLECTVEGTSNPNLYWYRQAAGRGLQLLFYSVGIGQISSEVPQNLSASRPQDRQFILSSKKLLLSDSGFYLCAWKPPGSPLHFGNGTRLTVT.

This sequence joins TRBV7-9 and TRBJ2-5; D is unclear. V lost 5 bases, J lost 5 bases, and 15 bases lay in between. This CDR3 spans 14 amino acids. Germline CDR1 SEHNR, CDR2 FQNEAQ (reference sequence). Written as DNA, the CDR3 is TGTGCCAGCAGCCCGTTCTCGGTCGGGGAGACCCAGTACTTC. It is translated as CASSPFSVGETQYF.

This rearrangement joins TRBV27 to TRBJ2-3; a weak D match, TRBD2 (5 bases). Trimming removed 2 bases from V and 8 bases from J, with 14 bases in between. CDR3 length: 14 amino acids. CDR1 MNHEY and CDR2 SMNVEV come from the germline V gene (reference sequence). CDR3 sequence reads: CASSLEGSLGTQYF. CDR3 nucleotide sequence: TGTGCCAGCAGTTTAGAGGGCAGTTTGGGTACGCAGTATTTT.

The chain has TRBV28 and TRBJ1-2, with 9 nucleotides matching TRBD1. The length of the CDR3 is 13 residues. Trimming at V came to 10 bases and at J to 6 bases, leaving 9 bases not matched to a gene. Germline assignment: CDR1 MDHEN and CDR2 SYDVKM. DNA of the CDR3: TGTGCCACCCACAGGACAGGGGATAATGGCTACACCTTC. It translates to CATHRTGDNGYTF.

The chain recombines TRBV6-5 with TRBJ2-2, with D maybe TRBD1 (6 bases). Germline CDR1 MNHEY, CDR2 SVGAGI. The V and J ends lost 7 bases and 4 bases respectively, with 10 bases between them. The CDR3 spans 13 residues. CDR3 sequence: CASNRAGTGELFF. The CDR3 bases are TGTGCCAGCAACAGGGCCGGCACCGGGGAGCTGTTTTTT.

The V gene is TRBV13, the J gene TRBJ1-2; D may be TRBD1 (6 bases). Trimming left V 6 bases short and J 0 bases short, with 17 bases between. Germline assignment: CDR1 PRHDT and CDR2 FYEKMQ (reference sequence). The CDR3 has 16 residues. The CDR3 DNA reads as TGTGCCAGCAGATGGGGGCAGGGAATAGCTAACTATGGCTACACCTTC. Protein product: CASRWGQGIANYGYTF.

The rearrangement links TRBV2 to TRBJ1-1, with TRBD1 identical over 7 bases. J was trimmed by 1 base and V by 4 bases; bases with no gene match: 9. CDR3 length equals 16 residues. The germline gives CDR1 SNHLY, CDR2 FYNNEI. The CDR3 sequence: CASSGTLDRSNTEAFF. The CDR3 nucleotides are TGTGCCAGCAGTGGTACGTTGGACAGGTCGAACACTGAAGCTTTCTTT.

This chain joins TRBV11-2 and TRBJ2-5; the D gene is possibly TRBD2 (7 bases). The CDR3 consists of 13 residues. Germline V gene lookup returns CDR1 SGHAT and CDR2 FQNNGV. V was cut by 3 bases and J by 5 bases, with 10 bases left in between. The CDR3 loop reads CASSLRGRETQYF. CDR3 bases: TGTGCCAGCAGCTTGCGGGGGCGGGAGACCCAGTACTTC.

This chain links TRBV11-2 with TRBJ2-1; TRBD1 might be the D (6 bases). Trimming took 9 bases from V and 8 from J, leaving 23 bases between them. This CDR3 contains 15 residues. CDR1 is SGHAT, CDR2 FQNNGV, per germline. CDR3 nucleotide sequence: TGTGCCAGTCGACAGGCCGGACGTCCGCCCCATGAGCAGTTCTTC. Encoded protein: CASRQAGRPPHEQFF. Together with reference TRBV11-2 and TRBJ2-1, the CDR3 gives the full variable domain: EAGVAQSPRYKIIEKRQSVAFWCNPISGHATLYWYQQILGQGPKLLIQFQNNGVVDDSQLPKDRFSAERLKGVDSTLKIQPAKLEDSAVYLCASRQAGRPPHEQFFGPGTRLTVL.

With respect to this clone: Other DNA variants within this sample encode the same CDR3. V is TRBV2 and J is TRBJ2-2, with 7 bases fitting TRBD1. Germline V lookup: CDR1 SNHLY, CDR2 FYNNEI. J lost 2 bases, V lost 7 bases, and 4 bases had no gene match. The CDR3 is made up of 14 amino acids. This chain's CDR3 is CASKGQVNTGELFF. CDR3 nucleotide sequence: TGTGCCAGCAAAGGACAGGTTAACACCGGGGAGCTGTTTTTT.

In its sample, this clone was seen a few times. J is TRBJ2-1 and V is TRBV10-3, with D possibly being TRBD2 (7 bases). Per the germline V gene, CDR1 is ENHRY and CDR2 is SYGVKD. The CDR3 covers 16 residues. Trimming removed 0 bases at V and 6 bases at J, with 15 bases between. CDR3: CAISESEGGLINEQFF. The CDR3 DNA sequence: TGTGCCATCAGTGAGTCGGAGGGGGGGCTGATCAATGAGCAGTTCTTC.

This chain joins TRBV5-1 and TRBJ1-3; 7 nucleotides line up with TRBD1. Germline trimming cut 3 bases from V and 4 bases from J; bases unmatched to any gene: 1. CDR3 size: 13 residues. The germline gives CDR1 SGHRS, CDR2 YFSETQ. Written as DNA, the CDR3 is TGCGCCAGCAGCTGGGACAGCGGAAACACCATATATTTT. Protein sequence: CASSWDSGNTIYF. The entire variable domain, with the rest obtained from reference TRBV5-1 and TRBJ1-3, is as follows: KAGVTQTPRYLIKTRGQQVTLSCSPISGHRSVSWYQQTPGQGLQFLFEYFSETQRNKGNFPGRFSGRQFSNSRSEMNVSTLELGDSALYLCASSWDSGNTIYFGEGSWLTVV.

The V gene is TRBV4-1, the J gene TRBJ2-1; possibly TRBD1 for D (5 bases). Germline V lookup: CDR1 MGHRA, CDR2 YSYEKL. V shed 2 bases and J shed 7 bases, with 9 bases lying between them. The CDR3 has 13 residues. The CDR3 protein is CASSQTRVNEQFF. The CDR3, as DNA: TGCGCCAGCAGCCAAACCAGGGTAAATGAGCAGTTCTTC.

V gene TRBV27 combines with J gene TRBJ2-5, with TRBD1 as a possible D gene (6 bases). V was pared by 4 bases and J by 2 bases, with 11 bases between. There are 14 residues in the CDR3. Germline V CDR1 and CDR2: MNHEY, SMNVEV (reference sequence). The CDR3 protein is CASSSRDNQETQYF. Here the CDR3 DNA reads TGTGCCAGCAGTTCCCGGGACAATCAAGAGACCCAGTACTTC.

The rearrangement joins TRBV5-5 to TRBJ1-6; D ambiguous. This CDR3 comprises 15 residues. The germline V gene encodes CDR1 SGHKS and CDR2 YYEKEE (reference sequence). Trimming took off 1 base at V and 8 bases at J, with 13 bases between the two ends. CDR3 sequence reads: CASSLRRGTDSPLHF. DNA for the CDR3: TGTGCCAGCAGCTTGAGGCGGGGTACAGATTCACCCCTCCACTTT.

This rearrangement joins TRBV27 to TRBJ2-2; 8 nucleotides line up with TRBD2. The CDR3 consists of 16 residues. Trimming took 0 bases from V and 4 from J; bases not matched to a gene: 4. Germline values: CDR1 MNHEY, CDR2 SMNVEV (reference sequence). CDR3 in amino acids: CASSLSSGISTGELFF. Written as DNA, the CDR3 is TGTGCCAGCAGTTTATCTAGCGGGATAAGCACCGGGGAGCTGTTTTTT.

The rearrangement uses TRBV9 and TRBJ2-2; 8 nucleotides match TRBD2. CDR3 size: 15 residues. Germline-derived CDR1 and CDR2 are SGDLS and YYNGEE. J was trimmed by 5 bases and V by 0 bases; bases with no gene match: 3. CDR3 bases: TGTGCCAGCAGCGTAGTGCCGGGGGGGACCGGGGAGCTGTTTTTT. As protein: CASSVVPGGTGELFF.

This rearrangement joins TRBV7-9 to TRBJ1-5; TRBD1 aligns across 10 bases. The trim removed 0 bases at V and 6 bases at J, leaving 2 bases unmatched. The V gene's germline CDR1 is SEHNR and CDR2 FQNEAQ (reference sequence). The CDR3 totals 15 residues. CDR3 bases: TGTGCCAGCAGCTTAGCGGGACAGGGGCGTCAGCCCCAGCATTTT. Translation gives CASSLAGQGRQPQHF.

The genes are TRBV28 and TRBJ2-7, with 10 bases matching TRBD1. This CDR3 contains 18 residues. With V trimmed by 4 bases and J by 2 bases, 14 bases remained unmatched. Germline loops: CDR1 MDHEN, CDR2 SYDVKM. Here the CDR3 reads CASSSLYSGQGIPYEQYV. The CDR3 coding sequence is TGTGCCAGCAGTTCACTTTACTCGGGACAGGGGATCCCCTACGAGCAGTACGTC.

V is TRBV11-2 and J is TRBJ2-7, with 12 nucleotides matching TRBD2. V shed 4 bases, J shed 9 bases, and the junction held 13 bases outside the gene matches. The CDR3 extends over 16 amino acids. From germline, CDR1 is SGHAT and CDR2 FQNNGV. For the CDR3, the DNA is TGTGCCAGCAGCTCCCGGTGGGCTAGCGGGGGGGACGGGCAGTACTTC. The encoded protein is CASSSRWASGGDGQYF.

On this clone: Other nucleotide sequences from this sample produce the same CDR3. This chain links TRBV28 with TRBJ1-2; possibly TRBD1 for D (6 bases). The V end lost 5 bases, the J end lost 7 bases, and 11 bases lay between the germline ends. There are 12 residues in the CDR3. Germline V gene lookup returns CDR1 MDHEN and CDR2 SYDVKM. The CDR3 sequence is CASSLGQPGYTF. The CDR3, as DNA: TGTGCCAGCAGTCTCGGACAGCCTGGCTACACCTTC.

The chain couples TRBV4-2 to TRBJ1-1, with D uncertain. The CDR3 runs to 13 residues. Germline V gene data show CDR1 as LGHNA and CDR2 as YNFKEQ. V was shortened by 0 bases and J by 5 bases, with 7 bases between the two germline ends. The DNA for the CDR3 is TGTGCCAGCAGCCAAGATGGCGGGACTGAAGCTTTCTTT. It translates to CASSQDGGTEAFF.

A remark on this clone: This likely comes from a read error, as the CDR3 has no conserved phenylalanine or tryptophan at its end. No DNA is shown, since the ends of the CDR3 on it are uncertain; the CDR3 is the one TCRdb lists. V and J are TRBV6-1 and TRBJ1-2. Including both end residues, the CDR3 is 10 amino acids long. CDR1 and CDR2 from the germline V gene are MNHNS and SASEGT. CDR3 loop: CASSDKRLFI.

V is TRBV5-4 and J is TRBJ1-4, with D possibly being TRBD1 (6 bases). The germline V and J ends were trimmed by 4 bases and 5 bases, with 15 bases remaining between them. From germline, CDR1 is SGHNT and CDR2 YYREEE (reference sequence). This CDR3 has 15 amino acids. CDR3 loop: CASSDPGQGNEKLFF. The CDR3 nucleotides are TGTGCCAGCAGCGATCCGGGACAAGGGAATGAAAAACTGTTTTTT.

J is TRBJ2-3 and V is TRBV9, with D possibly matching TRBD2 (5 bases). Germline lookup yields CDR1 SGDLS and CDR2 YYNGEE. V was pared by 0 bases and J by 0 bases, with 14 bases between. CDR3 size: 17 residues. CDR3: CASSVGSGLPSTDTQYF. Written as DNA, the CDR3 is TGTGCCAGCAGCGTAGGGAGCGGCCTCCCAAGCACAGATACGCAGTATTTT. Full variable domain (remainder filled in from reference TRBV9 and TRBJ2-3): DSGVTQTPKHLITATGQRVTLRCSPRSGDLSVYWYQQSLDQGLQFLIQYYNGEERAKGNILERFSAQQFPDLHSELNLSSLELGDSALYFCASSVGSGLPSTDTQYFGPGTRLTVL.

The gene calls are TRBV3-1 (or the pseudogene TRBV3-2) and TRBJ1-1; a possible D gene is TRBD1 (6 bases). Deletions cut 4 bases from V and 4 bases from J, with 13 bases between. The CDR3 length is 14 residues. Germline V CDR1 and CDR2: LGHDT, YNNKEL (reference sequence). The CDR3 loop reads CASSPWGGGTEAFF. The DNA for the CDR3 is TGTGCCAGCAGCCCCTGGGGGGGCGGCACTGAAGCTTTCTTT.

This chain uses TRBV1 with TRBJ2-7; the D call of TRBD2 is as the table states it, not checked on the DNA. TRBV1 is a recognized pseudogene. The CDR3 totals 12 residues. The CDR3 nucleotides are TGCACCAGCGGTTCGAATAGTTACGAGCAGTACGTC. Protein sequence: CTSGSNSYEQYV.

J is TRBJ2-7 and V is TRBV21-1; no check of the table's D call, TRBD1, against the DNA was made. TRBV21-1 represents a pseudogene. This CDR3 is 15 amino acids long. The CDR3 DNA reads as TGTGCCAGCAGCAAAGTTTCGGGACAGGGAGAGGAGCAGTACTTC. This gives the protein CASSKVSGQGEEQYF.

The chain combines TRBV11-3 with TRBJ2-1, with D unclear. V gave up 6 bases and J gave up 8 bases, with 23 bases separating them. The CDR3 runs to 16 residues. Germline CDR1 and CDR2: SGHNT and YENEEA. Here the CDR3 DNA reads TGTGCCAGCAGTTCACGACCCGCGGCCTACCGAGATGAGCAGTTCTTC. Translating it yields CASSSRPAAYRDEQFF. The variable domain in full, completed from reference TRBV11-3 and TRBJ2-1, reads EAGVVQSPRYKIIEKKQPVAFWCNPISGHNTLYWYLQNLGQGPELLIRYENEEAVDDSQLPKDRFSAERLKGVDSTLKIQPAELGDSAVYLCASSSRPAAYRDEQFFGPGTRLTVL.